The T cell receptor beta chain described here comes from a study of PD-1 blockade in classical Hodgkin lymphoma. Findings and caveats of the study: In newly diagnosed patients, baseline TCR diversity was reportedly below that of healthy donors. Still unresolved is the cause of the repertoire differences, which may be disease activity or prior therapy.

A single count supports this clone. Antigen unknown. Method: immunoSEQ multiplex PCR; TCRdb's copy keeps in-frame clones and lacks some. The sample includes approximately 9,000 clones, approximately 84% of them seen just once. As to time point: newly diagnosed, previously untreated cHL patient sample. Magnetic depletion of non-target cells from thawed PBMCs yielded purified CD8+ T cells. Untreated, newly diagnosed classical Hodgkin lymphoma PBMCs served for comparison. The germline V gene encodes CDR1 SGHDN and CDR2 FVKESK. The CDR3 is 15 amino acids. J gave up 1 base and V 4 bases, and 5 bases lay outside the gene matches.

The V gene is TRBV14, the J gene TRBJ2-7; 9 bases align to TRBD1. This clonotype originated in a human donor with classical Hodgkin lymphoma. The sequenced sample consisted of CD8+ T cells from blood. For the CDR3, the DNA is TGTGCCAGCAGCCGAGGGACAGGGAGGTCCTACGAGCAGTACTTC. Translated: CASSRGTGRSYEQYF.